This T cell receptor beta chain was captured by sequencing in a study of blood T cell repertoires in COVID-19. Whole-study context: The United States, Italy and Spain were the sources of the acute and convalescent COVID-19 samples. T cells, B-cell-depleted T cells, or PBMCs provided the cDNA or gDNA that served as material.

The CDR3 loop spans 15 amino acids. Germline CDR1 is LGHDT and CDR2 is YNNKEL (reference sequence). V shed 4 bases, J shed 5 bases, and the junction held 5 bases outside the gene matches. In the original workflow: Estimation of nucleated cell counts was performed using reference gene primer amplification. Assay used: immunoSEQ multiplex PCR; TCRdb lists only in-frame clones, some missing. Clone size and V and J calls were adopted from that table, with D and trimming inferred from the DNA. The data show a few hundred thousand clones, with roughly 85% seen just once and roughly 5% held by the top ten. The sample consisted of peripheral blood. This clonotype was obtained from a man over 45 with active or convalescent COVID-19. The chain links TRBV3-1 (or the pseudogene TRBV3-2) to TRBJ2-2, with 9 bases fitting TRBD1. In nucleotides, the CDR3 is TGTGCCAGCAGCCCCGGGACAGGGTTGACCGGGGAGCTGTTTTTT. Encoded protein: CASSPGTGLTGELFF.